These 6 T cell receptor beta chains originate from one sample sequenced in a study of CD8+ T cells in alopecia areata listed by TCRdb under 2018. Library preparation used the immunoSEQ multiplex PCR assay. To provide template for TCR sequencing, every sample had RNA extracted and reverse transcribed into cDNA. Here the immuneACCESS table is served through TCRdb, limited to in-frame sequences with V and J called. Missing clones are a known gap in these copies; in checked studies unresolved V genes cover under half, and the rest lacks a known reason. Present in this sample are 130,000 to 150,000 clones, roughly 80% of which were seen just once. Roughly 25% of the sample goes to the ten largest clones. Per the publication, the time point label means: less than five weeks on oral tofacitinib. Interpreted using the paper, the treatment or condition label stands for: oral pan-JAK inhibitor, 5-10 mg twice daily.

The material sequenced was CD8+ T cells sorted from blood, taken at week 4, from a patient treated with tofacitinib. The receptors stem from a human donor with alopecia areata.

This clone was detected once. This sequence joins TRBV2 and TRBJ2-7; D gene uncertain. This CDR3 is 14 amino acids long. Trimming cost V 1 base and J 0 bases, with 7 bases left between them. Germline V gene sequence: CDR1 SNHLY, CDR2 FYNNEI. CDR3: CASSEVGHSYEQYF. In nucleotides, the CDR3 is TGTGCCAGCAGTGAAGTAGGCCACTCCTACGAGCAGTACTTC.

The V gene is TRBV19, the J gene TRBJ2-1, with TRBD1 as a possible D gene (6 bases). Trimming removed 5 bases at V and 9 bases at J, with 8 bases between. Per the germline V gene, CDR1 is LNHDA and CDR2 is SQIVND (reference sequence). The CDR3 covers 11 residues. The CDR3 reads CASSLGAEQFF. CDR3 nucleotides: TGTGCCAGTAGTCTGGGGGCTGAGCAGTTCTTC. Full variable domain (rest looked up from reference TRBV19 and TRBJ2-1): DGGITQSPKYLFRKEGQNVTLSCEQNLNHDAMYWYRQDPGQGLRLIYYSQIVNDFQKGDIAEGYSVSREKKESFPLTVTSAQKNPTAFYLCASSLGAEQFFGPGTRLTVL.

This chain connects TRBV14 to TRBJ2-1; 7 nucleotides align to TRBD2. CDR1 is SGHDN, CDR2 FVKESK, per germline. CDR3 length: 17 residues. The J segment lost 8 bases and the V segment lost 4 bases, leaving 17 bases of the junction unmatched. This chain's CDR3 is CASSPLQGLNSGDEQFF. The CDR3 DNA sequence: TGTGCCAGCAGCCCCTTGCAGGGACTAAACTCGGGAGATGAGCAGTTCTTC.

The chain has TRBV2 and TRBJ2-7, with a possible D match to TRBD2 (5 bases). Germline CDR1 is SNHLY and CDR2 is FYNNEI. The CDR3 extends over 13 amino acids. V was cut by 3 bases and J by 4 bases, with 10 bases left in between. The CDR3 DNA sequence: TGTGCCAGCAGTGAGGAGGAACAGTACGAGCAGTACTTC. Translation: CASSEEEQYEQYF.

CDR3 residues: CASSLLQGTEAFF. CDR3 nucleotides: TGTGCCAGCAGCCTTTTACAGGGAACTGAAGCTTTCTTT. V gene TRBV5-4 combines with J gene TRBJ1-1; D possibly corresponds to TRBD1 (6 bases). The ends were cut back, 4 bases at V and 5 bases at J, with 12 bases in the middle. Germline assignment: CDR1 SGHNT and CDR2 YYREEE (reference sequence). The CDR3 length is 13 residues.

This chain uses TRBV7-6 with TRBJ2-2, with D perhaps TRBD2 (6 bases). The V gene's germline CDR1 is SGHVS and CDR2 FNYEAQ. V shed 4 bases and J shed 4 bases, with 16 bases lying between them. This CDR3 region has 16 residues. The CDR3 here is CASSSPLSGGTGELFF. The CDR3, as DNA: TGTGCCAGCAGCTCCCCATTATCCGGGGGCACCGGGGAGCTGTTTTTT.